A selection of T cell receptor beta chains follows, all from one sample in a study of Ad26.COV2.S vaccination and SARS-CoV-2 variants. Here immunoSEQ multiplex PCR was the method, and the copy in TCRdb shows in-frame clones only, minus some. Here the sample spans about 420,000 clones, over 75% being singletons. The sample in question was peripheral blood, obtained in a trial of Ad26.COV2.S vaccine versus placebo. All receptors come from a person aged 18-60 years who received the Ad26.COV2.S COVID-19 vaccine or a placebo. The CDR3 runs from the conserved cysteine through the conserved F or W. D genes are given only for firm matches. The size of a clone is reported for some rows only, either as once, few or many, or as a class for expanded clones.

TRBV9	-	TRBJ2-7	-	TGTGCCAGCAGCGCGCAACCGGGATCACCCTACGAGCAGTACTTC	CASSAQPGSPYEQYF
TRBV9	-	TRBJ1-4	-	TGTGCCAGCAGCGTAGGGCAGGGTCGGGATGAAAAACTGTTTTTT	CASSVGQGRDEKLFF
TRBV15	-	TRBJ2-5	-	TGTGCCACCAGCAGAGGGCAAGAGACCCAGTACTTC	CATSRGQETQYF
TRBV4-1	-	TRBJ1-4	-	TGCGCCAGCAAACGTTCCTCAACTAATGAAAAACTGTTTTTT	CASKRSSTNEKLFF
TRBV9	TRBD2	TRBJ2-2	-	TGTGCCAGCAGCGTACGCCCTAGCGGGGGGGCCGGGGAGCTGTTTTTT	CASSVRPSGGAGELFF
TRBV28	TRBD1	TRBJ2-7	-	TGTGCCAGCAGCGGGACGGGACAGGGGCGATCCTACGAGCAGTACTTC	CASSGTGQGRSYEQYF
TRBV2	-	TRBJ1-2	-	TGTGCCAGCAGGGTCGGGGGGCCGGGTGGCTACACCTTC	CASRVGGPGGYTF
TRBV7-2	TRBD2	TRBJ2-5	-	TGTGCCAGCACACCGGGACTAGCGGGGGGGCAAGAGACCCAGTACTTC	CASTPGLAGGQETQYF
TRBV19	-	TRBJ1-1	once	TGTGCCAGTAGTATATTACCCGGGCAGGGGAACACTGAAGCTTTCTTT	CASSILPGQGNTEAFF
TRBV11-2	TRBD1	TRBJ2-5	once	TGTGCCAGCAGCTTAAAGGGACAGGGGGCGTCGGAGACCCAGTACTTC	CASSLKGQGASETQYF
TRBV2	-	TRBJ1-2	-	TGTGCCAGCAAGGAGGGCACCTATGGCTACACCTTC	CASKEGTYGYTF
TRBV1	-	TRBJ2-5	-	TGCACCAGCAGCCAAGATTACAGGGGTGAAGAGACCCAGTACTTC	CTSSQDYRGEETQYF
TRBV19	TRBD2	TRBJ2-5	-	TGTGCCAGTAGTCCGACCTCGGTGCGGGGGATATTCAAAAAAGAGACCCAGTACTTC	CASSPTSVRGIFKKETQYF
TRBV6-2/TRBV6-3	-	TRBJ1-1	-	TGTGCCAGCAGTCCAGGGCTGAACACTGAAGCTTTCTTT	CASSPGLNTEAFF
TRBV6-5	-	TRBJ2-6	-	TGTGCCAGCAGGAGGGAGGCTGGGGCCAACGTCCTGACTTTC	CASRREAGANVLTF
TRBV20-1	TRBD1	TRBJ2-3	-	TGCAGTGCTAGTCCAGGGCAGGGGGAAGATACGCAGTATTTT	CSASPGQGEDTQYF
TRBV12-5	-	TRBJ2-5	-	TGTGCTAGTGGTTTTGACAGTCAAGAGACCCAGTACTTC	CASGFDSQETQYF
TRBV19	TRBD1	TRBJ2-2	-	TGTGCCAGTAGTCCCGGACAGGGGGGTCGAACGAACACCGGGGAGCTGTTTTTT	CASSPGQGGRTNTGELFF
TRBV5-1	TRBD2	TRBJ2-3	-	TGCGCCAGCAGTTTGCGACTAGCTAGCACAGATACGCAGTATTTT	CASSLRLASTDTQYF
TRBV30	-	TRBJ2-5	-	TGTGCCTGGAACTGGCGGAAAGAGACCCAGTACTTC	CAWNWRKETQYF
TRBV27	TRBD1	TRBJ1-1	-	TGTGCCAGGGACAGGCCGAACACTGAAGCTTTCTTT	CARDRPNTEAFF
TRBV5-8	TRBD1	TRBJ1-1	-	TGTGCCAGCAGCTTTAGAGGGGGCGAGACTGAAGCTTTCTTT	CASSFRGGETEAFF
TRBV6-5	TRBD1	TRBJ1-3	-	TGTGCCAGCAGTTACTCGACAGGGATCGCGGACACCATATATTTT	CASSYSTGIADTIYF
TRBV4-1	TRBD1	TRBJ1-1	-	TGCGCCAGCAGCCGAATGGGACAGGGAAGAACTGAAGCTTTCTTT	CASSRMGQGRTEAFF
TRBV3-1/TRBV3-2	-	TRBJ2-7	-	TGTGCCAGCAGCCTAGTCTCCTACGAGCAGTACTTC	CASSLVSYEQYF
TRBV7-2	-	TRBJ2-3	-	TGTGCCAGCAGCTTAGTGGCCGGCGGGGCCGGGGATACGCAGTATTTT	CASSLVAGGAGDTQYF
TRBV11-1	-	TRBJ2-5	once	TGTGCCAGCAGCCCTACCCTAGCCCCGTACCAAGAGACCCAGTACTTC	CASSPTLAPYQETQYF